Sequencing of this T cell receptor (beta chain) was carried out in a study of CD8 T cells in ankylosing spondylitis. A quantitative 5'-RACE method, one with molecular barcodes, was used to make TCR beta libraries. Each CDR3 protein gets one entry after TCRdb re-called the 5' RACE reads with MiXCR. The data show around 770,000 distinct CDR3 sequences, about an eighth seen once. Broader study findings: A TCR beta motif of under 10 highly homologous variants seemed to mark ankylosing spondylitis blood.

J gave up 7 bases and V 6 bases, and 12 bases lay outside the gene matches. The CDR3 has 15 residues. CDR1 and CDR2 (germline): SQVTM, ANQGSEA. Comment on this clonotype: Its matching antigen is unknown.

The chain links TRBV29-1 to TRBJ1-5, with TRBD1 matching 10 bases. The sample consisted of blood, either unsorted or a sorted T cell fraction (not recorded which). This clonotype was obtained from a male donor with ankylosing spondylitis. CDR3 coding DNA: TGCAGCGTCCAAGAGTCCGGGACAGGGGACCAGCCCCAGCATTTT. Protein product: CSVQESGTGDQPQHF.